This is a list of T cell receptor beta chains from one sample in a study of blood T cell repertoires in COVID-19. Sequencing used immunoSEQ multiplex PCR; TCRdb keeps in-frame clones, though not all of them. The sample lists 210,000 or so clones; about 82% were seen once. Input material: peripheral blood. All receptors derive from a man between 50 and 59 years old with COVID-19, enrolled during active disease. Each CDR3 is given with its conserved first and last residue. A D gene is named only where the DNA matches it firmly. The listing skips clone size in some rows; elsewhere it reads once, few, many or a size class.

v_call: TRBV10-2
d_call: .
j_call: TRBJ1-4
clone_size: .
cdr3_aa: CASSDSGAGNEKLFF
cdr3_nt: TGCGCCAGCAGTGACTCAGGGGCCGGTAATGAAAAACTGTTTTTT

v_call: TRBV6-6
d_call: TRBD2
j_call: TRBJ2-4
clone_size: .
cdr3_aa: CASSPGLGGGIIAKNIQYF
cdr3_nt: TGTGCCAGCAGTCCCGGATTGGGCGGGGGGATAATAGCCAAAAACATTCAGTACTTC

v_call: TRBV5-1
d_call: TRBD2
j_call: TRBJ2-3
clone_size: once
cdr3_aa: CASSHKTGGQGTDTQYF
cdr3_nt: TGCGCCAGCAGCCATAAGACGGGGGGTCAAGGCACAGATACGCAGTATTTT

v_call: TRBV19
d_call: .
j_call: TRBJ1-3
clone_size: .
cdr3_aa: CASSSRGFSGNTIYF
cdr3_nt: TGTGCCAGTAGTTCCAGGGGTTTCTCTGGAAACACCATATATTTT

v_call: TRBV5-1
d_call: TRBD2
j_call: TRBJ2-7
clone_size: .
cdr3_aa: CASSTGTSGIYEQYF
cdr3_nt: TGCGCCAGCAGCACCGGGACTAGCGGAATCTACGAGCAGTACTTC

v_call: TRBV11-1
d_call: TRBD1
j_call: TRBJ1-1
clone_size: .
cdr3_aa: CASSLDRGTEAFF
cdr3_nt: TGTGCCAGCAGCTTAGACAGGGGAACTGAAGCTTTCTTT

v_call: TRBV6-5
d_call: .
j_call: TRBJ1-5
clone_size: .
cdr3_aa: CASSYSGRDEQPQHF
cdr3_nt: TGTGCCAGCAGTTACTCAGGCAGGGATGAGCAGCCCCAGCATTTT

v_call: TRBV29-1
d_call: TRBD1
j_call: TRBJ1-5
clone_size: .
cdr3_aa: CSVLDRGLNQPQHF
cdr3_nt: TGCAGCGTCCTGGACAGGGGGCTTAATCAGCCCCAGCATTTT

v_call: TRBV12-3/TRBV12-4
d_call: .
j_call: TRBJ1-2
clone_size: .
cdr3_aa: CASSLGGGYTF
cdr3_nt: TGTGCCAGCAGTTTAGGAGGTGGCTACACCTTC

v_call: TRBV7-2
d_call: .
j_call: TRBJ1-1
clone_size: .
cdr3_aa: CASSLVGLLNTEAFF
cdr3_nt: TGTGCCAGCAGCTTAGTCGGACTACTGAACACTGAAGCTTTCTTT

v_call: TRBV19
d_call: TRBD1
j_call: TRBJ2-6
clone_size: few
cdr3_aa: CASSGTGGSGANVLTF
cdr3_nt: TGTGCCAGTAGTGGGACAGGGGGCTCTGGGGCCAACGTCCTGACTTTC